The 31 T cell receptor beta chains below all came from one sample that was sequenced in a study of cytomegalovirus exposure and HLA in healthy donors. The PCR employed 60 Vbeta primers together with 13 Jbeta primers. Repertoires were generated with immunoSEQ multiplex PCR, while TCRdb's copy carries only in-frame clones and drops some. Here the sample spans just over 200,000 clones, 55% to 75% being singletons. Sequencing was done on a sample of PBMCs. Receptors originate from a man aged 35-49 years in good health and CMV-seropositive.

This rearrangement joins TRBV7-2 to TRBJ2-7; D might be TRBD2 (6 bases). The germline gives CDR1 SGHTA, CDR2 FQGNSA. The CDR3 totals 13 residues. Deletions cut 4 bases from V and 2 bases from J, with 9 bases between. In DNA form, the CDR3 reads TGTGCCAGCAGCTCGGGAGTTGCCTACGAGCAGTACTTC. Translated: CASSSGVAYEQYF.

This chain connects TRBV7-2 to TRBJ1-6; no clear D. The CDR3 runs to 18 residues. V was cut by 5 bases and J by 0 bases, with 17 bases left in between. CDR1 is SGHTA, CDR2 FQGNSA, per germline. CDR3 protein: CASSLYFAPSSYNSPLHF. The CDR3 DNA is TGTGCCAGCAGCCTATACTTTGCTCCTAGCTCCTATAATTCACCCCTCCACTTT.

The CDR3 is CASSEALAGGSTDTQYF. CDR3 DNA: TGTGCCAGCAGTGAAGCTTTAGCGGGGGGCAGCACAGATACGCAGTATTTT. The genes are TRBV6-1 and TRBJ2-3; 10 bases align to TRBD2. The CDR3 consists of 17 residues. Germline CDR1 is MNHNS and CDR2 is SASEGT. Trimming cost V 0 bases and J 0 bases; bases outside gene matches: 3.

The V call is TRBV28, the J call TRBJ1-4; 8 nucleotides line up with TRBD1. In germline, CDR1 is MDHEN, CDR2 SYDVKM. This CDR3 comprises 16 residues. After removal of 5 bases from V and 7 bases from J, the junction contained 12 bases not matched to a gene. CDR3 in DNA: TGTGCCAGCAGTCCCCAAGACAGGGGAGGGGGTGAAAAACTGTTTTTT. The encoded protein is CASSPQDRGGGEKLFF.

The chain is built from TRBV5-6 and TRBJ1-2; 7 bases are shared with TRBD1. CDR1 and CDR2 from the germline V gene are SGHDT and YYEEEE. V dropped 3 bases and J dropped 4; count of bases not matched to a gene: 6. The CDR3 contains 14 residues. The CDR3 DNA reads TGTGCCAGCAGCTGGGCGACAGGGAGCTATGGCTACACCTTC. Its protein is CASSWATGSYGYTF.

The V gene is TRBV27, the J gene TRBJ1-1, with D tentatively TRBD1 (5 bases). Germline CDR1 reads MNHEY; CDR2 reads SMNVEV (reference sequence). The CDR3 is 15 amino acids. Trimming removed 1 base from V and 0 bases from J, with 9 bases in between. The CDR3 here is CASSLYKGLNTEAFF. The CDR3 nucleotides are TGTGCCAGCAGTTTATATAAGGGGTTGAACACTGAAGCTTTCTTT.

The V call is TRBV5-1, the J call TRBJ2-5, with D tentatively TRBD2 (5 bases). This CDR3 has 13 amino acids. Germline CDR1 is SGHRS and CDR2 is YFSETQ. V gave up 5 bases and J gave up 4 bases, with 12 bases separating them. CDR3 in amino acids: CASRPVGVETQYF. CDR3 DNA sequence: TGCGCCAGCAGGCCGGTCGGGGTAGAGACCCAGTACTTC.

The rearrangement uses TRBV5-1 and TRBJ2-2; possibly TRBD1 for D (6 bases). The CDR3 is made up of 15 amino acids. V lost 8 bases and J lost 4, with 18 bases in between. CDR1 SGHRS and CDR2 YFSETQ come from the germline V gene. CDR3 sequence: CASTPGTHITGELFF. The CDR3 DNA reads as TGCGCCAGTACACCCGGGACACATATCACCGGGGAGCTGTTTTTT.

V usage is TRBV7-9 and J usage is TRBJ2-1; D gene ambiguous. This CDR3 spans 11 amino acids. V lost 3 bases and J lost 8, with 5 bases in between. Germline V gene sequence: CDR1 SEHNR, CDR2 FQNEAQ (reference sequence). CDR3 residues: CASSFIDEQFF. The CDR3 DNA reads as TGTGCCAGCAGCTTTATAGATGAGCAGTTCTTC.

A few counts support this clone. This chain joins TRBV6-5 and TRBJ1-6, with TRBD1 matching over 8 bases. The CDR3 length is 13 residues. Per germline, CDR1 MNHEY and CDR2 SVGAGI. Unmatched junction bases numbered 2, after V lost 6 bases and J lost 7 bases. CDR3 nucleotide sequence: TGTGCCAGCAGGAACAGGGGGAATTCACCCCTCCACTTT. It translates to CASRNRGNSPLHF.

This clone was found once. V usage is TRBV28 and J usage is TRBJ1-6; 7 bases align to TRBD1. The CDR3 is 20 amino acids. V lost 3 bases to trimming and J lost 3 bases; unmatched junction nucleotides: 17. CDR1 and CDR2 from the germline V gene are MDHEN and SYDVKM. CDR3 residues: CASSFSPLRQGHFYNSPLHF. For the CDR3, the DNA is TGTGCCAGCAGTTTCAGTCCCCTGAGACAGGGCCATTTCTATAATTCACCCCTCCACTTT.

This chain joins TRBV7-6 and TRBJ2-1, with D tentatively TRBD1 (5 bases). The CDR3 has 15 residues. V lost 6 bases to trimming and J lost 1 base, with 13 bases between them. Germline V lookup: CDR1 SGHVS, CDR2 FNYEAQ. CDR3 in amino acids: CASSSKAGSYNEQFF. DNA of the CDR3: TGTGCCAGCAGTTCCAAGGCAGGGTCCTACAATGAGCAGTTCTTC.

The chain recombines TRBV5-5 with TRBJ2-6; D is perhaps TRBD1 (5 bases). CDR1 and CDR2 (germline): SGHKS, YYEKEE (reference sequence). The CDR3 has 17 residues. V gave up 4 bases and J gave up 4 bases, with 18 bases separating them. The CDR3 nucleotides read TGTGCCAGCAGCCCGAGGCCAGGGCTCGCGGGGGCCAACGTCCTGACTTTC. Its translation is CASSPRPGLAGANVLTF.

The V call is TRBV7-2, the J call TRBJ1-1; D not resolved. This CDR3 has 14 residues. The germline V gene has CDR1 SGHTA and CDR2 FQGNSA. V lost 3 bases and J lost 1, with 9 bases in between. This CDR3 reads CASSFSPGNTEAFF. The CDR3 DNA reads TGTGCCAGCAGCTTCTCCCCCGGGAACACTGAAGCTTTCTTT. The full variable domain, with the rest looked up from reference TRBV7-2 and TRBJ1-1, is GAGVSQSPSNKVTEKGKDVELRCDPISGHTALYWYRQSLGQGLEFLIYFQGNSAPDKSGLPSDRFSAERTGGSVSTLTIQRTQQEDSAVYLCASSFSPGNTEAFFGQGTRLTVV.

The chain uses TRBV5-8 and TRBJ1-6, with D perhaps TRBD1 (5 bases). Germline lookup yields CDR1 SGHTS and CDR2 YDEGEE. With 5 bases removed from V and 6 bases from J, the gap between germline ends came to 12 bases. The CDR3 runs 14 residues. The DNA for the CDR3 is TGTGCCAGCAGTTGGGGCAGGCCTAATTCACCCCTCCACTTT. This translates into CASSWGRPNSPLHF.

The rearrangement links TRBV10-3 to TRBJ2-1; 9 nucleotides align to TRBD2. This CDR3 has 17 residues. Trimming at V came to 0 bases and at J to 2 bases, leaving 5 bases not matched to a gene. Per the germline V gene, CDR1 is ENHRY and CDR2 is SYGVKD. The CDR3 loop is CAISESVAGATYNEQFF. Here the CDR3 DNA reads TGTGCCATCAGTGAGTCTGTAGCGGGGGCCACCTACAATGAGCAGTTCTTC.

The rearrangement links TRBV6-1 to TRBJ1-1, with a possible D match to TRBD1 (5 bases). Germline CDR1 and CDR2: MNHNS and SASEGT. The CDR3 loop spans 14 amino acids. Trimming cost V 5 bases and J 6 bases, with 16 bases left between them. CDR3 residues: CASSWGGEPSEAFF. The CDR3 DNA reads TGTGCCAGCAGTTGGGGGGGGGAGCCCTCTGAAGCTTTCTTT.

This chain uses TRBV2 with TRBJ2-7, with TRBD1 identical over 10 bases. Looked up from germline, CDR1 is SNHLY and CDR2 is FYNNEI. The V and J ends lost 4 bases and 5 bases, in that order; junction bases with no gene match: 2. The CDR3 consists of 13 residues. The CDR3 nucleotides are TGTGCCAGCAGTGGGGACAGGGGCGACGAGCAGTACTTC. It specifies CASSGDRGDEQYF.

This clone was found a few times. This chain joins TRBV27 and TRBJ2-2; weak D call: TRBD1 (5 bases). The CDR3 loop spans 14 amino acids. Deletions cut 8 bases from V and 0 bases from J, with 10 bases between. Germline V gene sequence: CDR1 MNHEY, CDR2 SMNVEV (reference sequence). The CDR3, as DNA: TGTGCCAGCGGTCGGACACCGAACACCGGGGAGCTGTTTTTT. Its protein product is CASGRTPNTGELFF.

The rearrangement links TRBV29-1 to TRBJ2-5; D might be TRBD1 (5 bases). Germline V CDR1 and CDR2: SQVTM, ANQGSEA. Between the trimmed V and J ends, which lost 8 bases and 6 bases, there was a span of 19 bases. The length of the CDR3 is 13 residues. In DNA, the CDR3 is TGCAGCCCGGCTCCCCCAGGGTCAAAGACCCAGTACTTC. This sequence encodes CSPAPPGSKTQYF.

The rearrangement links TRBV9 to TRBJ1-1, with TRBD1 identical over 8 bases. CDR1 is SGDLS and CDR2 is YYNGEE in the germline V gene. J gave up 3 bases and V 3 bases, and 7 bases lay outside the gene matches. The CDR3 runs to 15 residues. CDR3 loop: CASSALGQADTEAFF. For the CDR3, the DNA is TGTGCCAGCAGCGCGCTGGGACAGGCGGACACTGAAGCTTTCTTT.

This chain joins TRBV7-2 and TRBJ2-2; D call uncertain. This CDR3 is 12 amino acids long. V was pared by 7 bases and J by 8 bases, with 11 bases between. Germline V gene lookup returns CDR1 SGHTA and CDR2 FQGNSA. CDR3 DNA: TGTGCCAGCACCCGCCTCCAGGGGGAGCTGTTTTTT. Translating it yields CASTRLQGELFF.

The CDR3, as DNA: TGTGCCAGCCGCTCCGGGACAGCAAATTCACCCCTCCACTTT. Translation: CASRSGTANSPLHF. The J gene is TRBJ1-6, the V gene TRBV7-9; TRBD1 matches at 7 bases. Losses at the gene ends were 8 bases for V and 7 bases for J; bases not matched to a gene: 8. The CDR3 is made up of 14 amino acids. Looked up from germline, CDR1 is SEHNR and CDR2 is FQNEAQ (reference sequence). Complete variable domain (other parts from reference TRBV7-9 and TRBJ1-6): DTGVSQNPRHKITKRGQNVTFRCDPISEHNRLYWYRQTLGQGPEFLTYFQNEAQLEKSRLLSDRFSAERPKGSFSTLEIQRTEQGDSAMYLCASRSGTANSPLHFGNGTRLTVT.

This chain's CDR3 is CASTKHEDMEAFF. In nucleotides, the CDR3 is TGCGCCAGCACTAAACACGAGGACATGGAAGCTTTCTTT. The chain is built from TRBV5-1 and TRBJ1-1, with a weak D call TRBD1 (5 bases). This CDR3 is built from 13 residues. V was cut by 6 bases and J by 8 bases, with 17 bases left in between. CDR1 and CDR2 from the germline V gene are SGHRS and YFSETQ.

This chain uses TRBV7-2 with TRBJ1-1; 8 bases align to TRBD1. V dropped 5 bases and J dropped 8; count of bases not matched to a gene: 7. This CDR3 is built from 13 residues. CDR1 is SGHTA and CDR2 is FQGNSA in the germline V gene. The CDR3 loop reads CASSPGGIKEAFF. The CDR3 nucleotides read TGTGCCAGCAGCCCAGGGGGCATTAAGGAAGCTTTCTTT.

This clone was seen more than once but under ten times. The chain has TRBV5-1 and TRBJ2-5, with TRBD2 matching over 9 bases. V lost 3 bases, J lost 2 bases, and 8 bases stayed unmatched. This CDR3 is built from 16 residues. The germline V gene encodes CDR1 SGHRS and CDR2 YFSETQ. The CDR3 coding sequence is TGCGCCAGCAGCTCCCTCCGACTAGCGGAGCAAGAGACCCAGTACTTC. Translating it yields CASSSLRLAEQETQYF.

This clone was recorded a few times. The chain links TRBV5-4 to TRBJ1-3, with D tentatively TRBD1 (6 bases). V lost 5 bases to trimming and J lost 4 bases, with 10 bases between them. The CDR3 loop spans 13 amino acids. Germline V gene data show CDR1 as SGHNT and CDR2 as YYREEE (reference sequence). The CDR3, as DNA: TGTGCCAGCAGTTACAGGGTCGGAAACACCATATATTTT. This sequence encodes CASSYRVGNTIYF.

The sample holds a few counts of this clone. The genes are TRBV19 and TRBJ1-5; D may be TRBD1 (6 bases). V dropped 11 bases and J dropped 4 bases, with 15 bases sitting between them. The germline CDR1 and CDR2 sequences are LNHDA and SQIVND (reference sequence). The CDR3 spans 13 residues. The CDR3 nucleotides are TGTGCCGGGGGCCAGGGACTAAATCAGCCCCAGCATTTT. It codes for CAGGQGLNQPQHF. Full variable domain (missing parts from reference TRBV19 and TRBJ1-5): DGGITQSPKYLFRKEGQNVTLSCEQNLNHDAMYWYRQDPGQGLRLIYYSQIVNDFQKGDIAEGYSVSREKKESFPLTVTSAQKNPTAFYLCAGGQGLNQPQHFGDGTRLSIL.

V usage is TRBV14 and J usage is TRBJ1-1, with D perhaps matching TRBD1 (5 bases). The CDR3 contains 16 residues. The V end was cut by 5 bases, the J end by 0 bases, with 16 bases between. CDR1 and CDR2 (germline): SGHDN, FVKESK. This CDR3 reads CASSTSRGTMNTEAFF. The DNA for the CDR3 is TGTGCCAGCAGCACGTCTCGGGGGACTATGAACACTGAAGCTTTCTTT.

This clone was seen only a few times. The chain carries TRBV6-1 and TRBJ2-7; 7 bases fit TRBD1. The CDR3 loop spans 14 amino acids. The ends lost 8 bases at V and 0 bases at J; junction bases unmatched: 7. The germline gives CDR1 MNHNS, CDR2 SASEGT. DNA of the CDR3: TGTGCCAGCGGAGGAAGACAGGGCTCCTACGAGCAGTACTTC. This sequence encodes CASGGRQGSYEQYF.

This clone was recorded only once. The chain is built from TRBV7-9 and TRBJ1-2; no clear D. V was cut by 0 bases and J by 5 bases, with 13 bases left in between. The CDR3 spans 15 residues. In germline, CDR1 is SEHNR, CDR2 FQNEAQ (reference sequence). The CDR3 is CASSLALAGGYGYTF. The CDR3 bases are TGTGCCAGCAGCTTAGCGCTGGCAGGCGGGTATGGCTACACCTTC.